The following is a T cell receptor (beta chain) sequence with its context. The data were produced by immunoSEQ multiplex PCR, yet TCRdb's version contains in-frame clones alone and is incomplete. The repertoire holds a few thousand clones, with 70% to 75% as singletons. Trimming removed 8 bases from V and 5 bases from J, with 16 bases in between. Germline CDR1 is MNHEY and CDR2 is SVGAGI. The CDR3 totals 13 residues. This specimen belongs to a study of tumor T cells in aggressive B-cell lymphoma. Sequencing used tumor tissue. This rearrangement joins TRBV6-5 to TRBJ2-7; D perhaps matches TRBD1 (6 bases). The receptor was derived from an adult with diffuse large B cell lymphoma. Written as DNA, the CDR3 is TGTGCCAGCCGGCCACAGGGAAGAGACGAGCAGTACTTC. Translating gives CASRPQGRDEQYF.